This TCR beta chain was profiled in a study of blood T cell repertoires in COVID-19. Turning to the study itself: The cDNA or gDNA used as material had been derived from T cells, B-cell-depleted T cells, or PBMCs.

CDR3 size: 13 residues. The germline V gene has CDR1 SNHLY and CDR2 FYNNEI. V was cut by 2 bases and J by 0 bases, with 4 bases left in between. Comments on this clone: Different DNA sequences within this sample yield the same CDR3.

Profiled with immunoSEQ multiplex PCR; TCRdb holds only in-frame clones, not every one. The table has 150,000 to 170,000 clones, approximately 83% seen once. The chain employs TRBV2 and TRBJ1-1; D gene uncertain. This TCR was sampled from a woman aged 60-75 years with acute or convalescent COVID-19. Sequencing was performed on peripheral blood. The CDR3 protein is CASSEQVNTEAFF. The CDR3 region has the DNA TGTGCCAGCAGTGAACAGGTGAACACTGAAGCTTTCTTT.